This passage covers 19 T cell receptor beta chains from one sample sequenced in a study of CD8 T cells in ankylosing spondylitis. TCRdb reprocessed the 5' RACE reads with MiXCR, giving one entry per CDR3 protein. The sample lists under 250,000 distinct CDR3 sequences; 30% to 40% were seen once. Sequenced sample: blood, either unsorted or a sorted T cell fraction (not recorded which). Receptors were obtained from a male donor with ankylosing spondylitis or in good health (not recorded which).

The V gene is TRBV9, the J gene TRBJ2-6; perhaps TRBD1 as D (6 bases). The V end was cut by 2 bases, the J end by 2 bases, with 8 bases between. This CDR3 comprises 15 residues. Germline CDR1 SGDLS, CDR2 YYNGEE. The CDR3: CASSVQGTGANVLTF. DNA for the CDR3: TGTGCCAGCAGCGTCCAGGGGACTGGGGCCAACGTCCTGACTTTC.

The V call is TRBV15, the J call TRBJ2-4; D is possibly TRBD2 (5 bases). This CDR3 contains 17 residues. Germline lookup yields CDR1 LNHNV and CDR2 YYDKDF (reference sequence). V was clipped by 5 bases and J by 0 bases, with 17 bases between them. The chain's CDR3 is CATSGPGSYIAKNIQYF. CDR3 DNA sequence: TGTGCCACCAGCGGTCCGGGATCCTATATAGCCAAAAACATTCAGTACTTC. Filled out from reference TRBV15 and TRBJ2-4, the complete variable domain reads DAMVIQNPRYQVTQFGKPVTLSCSQTLNHNVMYWYQQKSSQAPKLLFHYYDKDFNNEADTPDNFQSRRPNTSFCFLDIRSPGLGDTAMYLCATSGPGSYIAKNIQYFGAGTRLSVL.

This rearrangement joins TRBV7-6 to TRBJ1-2; D is unclear. The ends were cut back, 0 bases at V and 6 bases at J, with 8 bases in the middle. Per the germline V gene, CDR1 is SGHVS and CDR2 is FNYEAQ. This CDR3 spans 13 amino acids. The CDR3 nucleotides are TGTGCCAGCAGCTTAGCCCCCGGAGATGGCTACACCTTC. Translating gives CASSLAPGDGYTF.

The gene calls are TRBV6-5 and TRBJ2-7; no clear D gene. Trimming stripped 2 bases from V and 3 bases from J, with 8 bases between. CDR1 MNHEY and CDR2 SVGAGI come from the germline V gene. The CDR3 has 13 amino acids. CDR3 region: CASSYRTDYEQYF. Written as DNA, the CDR3 is TGTGCCAGCAGTTACCGGACGGACTACGAGCAGTACTTC.

This clonotype showed up just a few times. The genes are TRBV29-1 and TRBJ1-1; 8 nucleotides align to TRBD1. CDR3 size: 12 residues. In germline, CDR1 is SQVTM, CDR2 ANQGSEA. The V and J ends lost 5 bases and 7 bases, in that order; junction bases with no gene match: 6. The chain's CDR3 is CSVPRQGSEAFF. CDR3 nucleotide sequence: TGCAGCGTTCCAAGACAGGGGAGTGAAGCTTTCTTT.

The count of this clonotype is one. J is TRBJ2-5 and V is TRBV20-1; D uncertain. Per the germline V gene, CDR1 is DFQATT and CDR2 is SNEGSKA (reference sequence). Trimming stripped 0 bases from V and 1 base from J, with 6 bases between. CDR3 length: 13 amino acids. The CDR3 loop is CSARDPFQETQYF. The CDR3 DNA follows: TGCAGTGCTAGAGATCCATTCCAAGAGACCCAGTACTTC.

This clonotype was found a few times. V is TRBV28 and J is TRBJ1-5; D gene uncertain. V lost 5 bases, J lost 7 bases, and 9 bases lay in between. The CDR3 extends over 12 amino acids. CDR1 and CDR2 from the germline V gene are MDHEN and SYDVKM. The CDR3 protein is CASSQASQPQHF. For the CDR3, the DNA is TGTGCCAGCAGTCAGGCTAGCCAGCCCCAGCATTTT.

This clonotype was detected a few times. The gene calls are TRBV12-3 or TRBV12-4 and TRBJ2-7; D might be TRBD1 (6 bases). The CDR3 sequence is 14 residues long. V was pared by 6 bases and J by 7 bases, with 19 bases between. The DNA for the CDR3 is TGTGCCAGCAGCCGCGACAGGCTCTCCTGGGAGCAGTACTTC. Translating gives CASSRDRLSWEQYF.

This clonotype was counted between two and nine times. CDR3 loop: CSARARGTLNEKLFF. CDR3 in DNA: TGCAGTGCTCGCGCCAGAGGAACACTCAATGAAAAACTGTTTTTT. The rearrangement joins TRBV20-1 to TRBJ1-4; D is unclear. The CDR3 has 15 amino acids. V dropped 5 bases and J dropped 5 bases, with 18 bases sitting between them. Germline V gene sequence: CDR1 DFQATT, CDR2 SNEGSKA (reference sequence).

The genes are TRBV7-2 and TRBJ2-5; D may be TRBD2 (5 bases). CDR1 is SGHTA and CDR2 is FQGNSA in the germline V gene. With 5 bases removed from V and 7 bases from J, the gap between germline ends came to 11 bases. This CDR3 has 12 residues. This CDR3 reads CASSPLSGTQYF. CDR3 DNA sequence: TGTGCCAGCAGCCCCCTAAGCGGGACCCAGTACTTC. Filled out from reference TRBV7-2 and TRBJ2-5, the complete variable domain reads GAGVSQSPSNKVTEKGKDVELRCDPISGHTALYWYRQSLGQGLEFLIYFQGNSAPDKSGLPSDRFSAERTGGSVSTLTIQRTQQEDSAVYLCASSPLSGTQYFGPGTRLLVL.

This clonotype occurred a few times. This chain connects TRBV12-5 to TRBJ2-3, with D maybe TRBD1 (6 bases). Germline CDR1 reads LGHNT; CDR2 reads FRNRAP. V was pared by 6 bases and J by 4 bases, with 11 bases between. The length of the CDR3 is 13 residues. CDR3 amino acids: CASGSGVADTQYF. The CDR3 DNA follows: TGTGCTAGTGGATCAGGGGTTGCAGATACGCAGTATTTT.

This clonotype was seen only once. The chain is built from TRBV27 and TRBJ2-3, with D tentatively TRBD2 (5 bases). V shed 5 bases and J shed 2 bases, with 20 bases lying between them. The CDR3 loop spans 17 amino acids. Germline V CDR1 and CDR2: MNHEY, SMNVEV (reference sequence). CDR3 sequence (DNA): TGTGCCAGCAGTCCCTACACTGGAGGCTCCTACACAGATACGCAGTATTTT. This encodes CASSPYTGGSYTDTQYF.

In its sample, this clonotype was seen a few times. J is TRBJ2-1 and V is TRBV5-1; no clear D gene. From germline, CDR1 is SGHRS and CDR2 YFSETQ. Trimming cost V 1 base and J 7 bases, with 6 bases left between them. The CDR3 loop spans 12 amino acids. CDR3 sequence: CASSLFSNEQFF. The CDR3 DNA sequence: TGCGCCAGCAGCTTGTTTAGTAATGAGCAGTTCTTC.

The chain uses TRBV5-5 and TRBJ2-3, with 7 bases that match TRBD2. The CDR3 is 15 residues long. Losses at the gene ends were 4 bases for V and 1 base for J; bases not matched to a gene: 6. Looked up from germline, CDR1 is SGHKS and CDR2 is YYEKEE (reference sequence). The CDR3 protein is CASSKSGVGTDTQYF. In DNA form, the CDR3 reads TGTGCCAGCAGCAAAAGCGGGGTAGGCACAGATACGCAGTATTTT.

The chain joins TRBV20-1 to TRBJ2-7, with D possibly matching TRBD2 (6 bases). The CDR3 runs 14 residues. CDR1 and CDR2 (germline): DFQATT, SNEGSKA (reference sequence). V was cut by 6 bases and J by 1 base, with 16 bases left in between. The CDR3: CSAFDYGLSYEQYF. The CDR3 coding sequence is TGCAGTGCATTCGACTACGGACTATCCTACGAGCAGTACTTC.

The chain is built from TRBV20-1 and TRBJ2-5, with TRBD2 as a possible D gene (5 bases). Trimming removed 1 base from V and 1 base from J, with 13 bases in between. Germline V lookup: CDR1 DFQATT, CDR2 SNEGSKA (reference sequence). The CDR3 length is 15 residues. The CDR3 region has the DNA TGCAGTGCTAGAGGCGGGTTGGGGTCCCAAGAGACCCAGTACTTC. Translated, it gives CSARGGLGSQETQYF.

The chain is built from TRBV5-1 and TRBJ2-7; the D call may be TRBD1 or TRBD2 (5 bases each). Trimming cost V 0 bases and J 4 bases, with 11 bases left between them. Per the germline V gene, CDR1 is SGHRS and CDR2 is YFSETQ. This CDR3 has 14 residues. This CDR3 reads CASSLVGPDYEQYF. CDR3 bases: TGCGCCAGCAGCTTGGTGGGACCAGATTACGAGCAGTACTTC. Looking up the rest from reference TRBV5-1 and TRBJ2-7 gives the full variable domain: KAGVTQTPRYLIKTRGQQVTLSCSPISGHRSVSWYQQTPGQGLQFLFEYFSETQRNKGNFPGRFSGRQFSNSRSEMNVSTLELGDSALYLCASSLVGPDYEQYFGPGTRLTVT.

The chain combines TRBV9 with TRBJ2-1, with a tentative D call TRBD2 (6 bases). Per the germline V gene, CDR1 is SGDLS and CDR2 is YYNGEE. There are 14 residues in the CDR3. V lost 0 bases, J lost 8 bases, and 12 bases lay in between. The CDR3 sequence: CASSVVGGSYEQFF. CDR3 bases: TGTGCCAGCAGCGTAGTTGGGGGGTCCTATGAGCAGTTCTTC. Combining the CDR3 with reference TRBV9 and TRBJ2-1 gives the whole variable domain DSGVTQTPKHLITATGQRVTLRCSPRSGDLSVYWYQQSLDQGLQFLIQYYNGEERAKGNILERFSAQQFPDLHSELNLSSLELGDSALYFCASSVVGGSYEQFFGPGTRLTVL.

This clonotype was recorded a few times. V usage is TRBV20-1 and J usage is TRBJ1-6; D gene unclear. Germline-derived CDR1 and CDR2 are DFQATT and SNEGSKA (reference sequence). V was pared by 0 bases and J by 0 bases, with 9 bases between. The CDR3 sequence is 16 residues long. In nucleotides, the CDR3 is TGCAGTGCTAGAGAGGATCCGGCCTCCTATAATTCACCCCTCCACTTT. This gives the protein CSAREDPASYNSPLHF.